This T cell receptor (beta chain) was profiled in a study of identical twins. General study results and limits: Cord blood beta clonotypes present at high abundance carried fewer insertions; no such pattern appeared in memory repertoires.

This clonotype showed up just a few times. Its antigen is not known. The germline V gene has CDR1 SGHDN and CDR2 FVKESK. The CDR3 loop spans 14 amino acids. Trimming took off 1 base at V and 4 bases at J, with 10 bases between the two ends. TCRdb reprocessed the 5' RACE reads via MiXCR and lists one record per CDR3 protein. The table lists roughly 1,500,000 distinct CDR3 sequences, less than 35% of them singletons. The specimen was cord blood. The rearrangement links TRBV14 to TRBJ1-2; D remains unclear. The sequence was obtained from a newborn girl in good health. As DNA, the CDR3 is TGTGCCAGCAGCCAAGTGTCGGCAGGCTATGGCTACACCTTC. Its translation is CASSQVSAGYGYTF.